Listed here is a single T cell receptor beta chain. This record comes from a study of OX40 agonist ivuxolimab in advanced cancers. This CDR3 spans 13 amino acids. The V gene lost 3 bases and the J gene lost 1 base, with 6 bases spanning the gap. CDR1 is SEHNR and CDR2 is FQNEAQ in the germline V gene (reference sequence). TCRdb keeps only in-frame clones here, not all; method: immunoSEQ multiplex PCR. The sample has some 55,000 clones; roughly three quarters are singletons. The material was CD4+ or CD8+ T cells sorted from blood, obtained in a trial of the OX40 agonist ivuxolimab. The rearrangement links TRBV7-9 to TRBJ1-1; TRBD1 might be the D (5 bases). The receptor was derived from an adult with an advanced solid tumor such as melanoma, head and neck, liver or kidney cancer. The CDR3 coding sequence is TGTGCCAGCAGCTTCACAGGGAACACTGAAGCTTTCTTT. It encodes CASSFTGNTEAFF.